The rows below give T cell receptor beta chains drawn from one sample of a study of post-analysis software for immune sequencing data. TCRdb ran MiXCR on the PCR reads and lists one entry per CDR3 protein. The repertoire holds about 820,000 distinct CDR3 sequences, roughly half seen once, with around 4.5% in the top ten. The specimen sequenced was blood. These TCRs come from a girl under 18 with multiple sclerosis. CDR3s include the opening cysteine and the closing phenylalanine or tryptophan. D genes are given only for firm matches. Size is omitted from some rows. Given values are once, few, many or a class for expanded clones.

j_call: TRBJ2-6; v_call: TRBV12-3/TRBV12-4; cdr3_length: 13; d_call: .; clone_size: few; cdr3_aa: CASRRGVANVLTF; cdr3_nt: TGTGCCAGTAGGAGGGGAGTGGCCAACGTCCTGACTTTC
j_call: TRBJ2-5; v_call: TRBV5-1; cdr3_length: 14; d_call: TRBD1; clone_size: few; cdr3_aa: CASSRDRSQETQYF; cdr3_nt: TGCGCCAGCAGCAGGGACAGATCCCAAGAGACCCAGTACTTC
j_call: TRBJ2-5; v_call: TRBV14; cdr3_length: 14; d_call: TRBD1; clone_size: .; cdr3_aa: CASSQARGQETQYF; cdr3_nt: TGTGCCAGCAGCCAAGCCAGGGGGCAAGAGACCCAGTACTTC
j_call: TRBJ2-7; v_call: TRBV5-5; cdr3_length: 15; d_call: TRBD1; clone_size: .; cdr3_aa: CASSTGERFSYEQYF; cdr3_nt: TGTGCCAGCAGCACAGGGGAAAGGTTCTCCTACGAGCAGTACTTC
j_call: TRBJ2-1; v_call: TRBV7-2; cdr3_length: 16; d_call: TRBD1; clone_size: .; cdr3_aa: CASSLVWGQGAREQFF; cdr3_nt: TGTGCCAGCAGCTTAGTATGGGGACAGGGGGCTCGTGAGCAGTTCTTC
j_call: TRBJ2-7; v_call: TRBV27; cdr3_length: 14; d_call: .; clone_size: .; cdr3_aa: CASSPDSYSYEQYF; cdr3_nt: TGTGCCAGCAGTCCTGACAGTTACTCCTACGAGCAGTACTTC
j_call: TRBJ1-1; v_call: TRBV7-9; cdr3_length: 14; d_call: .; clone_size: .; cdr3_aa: CASSLVQGDTEAFF; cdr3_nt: TGTGCCAGCAGCTTAGTGCAAGGAGACACTGAAGCTTTCTTT
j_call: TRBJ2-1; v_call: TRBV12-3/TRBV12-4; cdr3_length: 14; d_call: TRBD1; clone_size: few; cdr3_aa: CASSVDRVYNEQFF; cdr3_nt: TGTGCCAGCAGTGTGGACAGGGTGTACAATGAGCAGTTCTTC
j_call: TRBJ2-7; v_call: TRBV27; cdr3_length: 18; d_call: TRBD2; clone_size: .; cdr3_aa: CASSLLTSGGRLSYEQYF; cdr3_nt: TGTGCCAGCAGTCTCCTCACTTCGGGGGGACGACTCTCCTACGAGCAGTACTTC
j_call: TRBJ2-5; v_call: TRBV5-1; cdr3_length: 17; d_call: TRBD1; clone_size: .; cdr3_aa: CASSFGTGLSPQETQYF; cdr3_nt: TGCGCCAGCAGCTTCGGGACAGGACTCTCCCCTCAAGAGACCCAGTACTTC
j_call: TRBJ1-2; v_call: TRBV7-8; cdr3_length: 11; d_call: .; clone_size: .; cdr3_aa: CASSSPYGYTF; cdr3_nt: TGTGCCAGCAGCTCCCCCTACGGCTACACCTTC
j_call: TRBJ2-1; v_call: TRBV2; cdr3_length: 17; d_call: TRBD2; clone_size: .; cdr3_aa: CASSLLSGAPLLNEQFF; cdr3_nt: TGTGCCAGCAGTCTACTTAGCGGGGCCCCACTGCTCAATGAGCAGTTCTTC
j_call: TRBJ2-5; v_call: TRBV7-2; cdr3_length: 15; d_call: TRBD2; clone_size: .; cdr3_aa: CASSLAAGDQETQYF; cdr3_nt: TGTGCCAGCAGCTTAGCAGCGGGGGACCAAGAGACCCAGTACTTC
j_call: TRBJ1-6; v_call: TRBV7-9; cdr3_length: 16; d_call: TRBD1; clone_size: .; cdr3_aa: CASSSSVAGGNSPLHF; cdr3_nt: TGTGCCAGCAGCTCAAGCGTAGCAGGGGGCAATTCACCCCTCCACTTT
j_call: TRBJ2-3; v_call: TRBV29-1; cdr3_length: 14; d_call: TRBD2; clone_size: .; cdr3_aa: CSVEVAGGPDTQYF; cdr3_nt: TGCAGCGTTGAAGTGGCGGGAGGGCCAGATACGCAGTATTTT
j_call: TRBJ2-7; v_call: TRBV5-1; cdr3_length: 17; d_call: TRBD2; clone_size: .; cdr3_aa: CASSQHGLAGEGNEQCF; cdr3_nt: TGCGCCAGCAGCCAACATGGACTAGCGGGAGAAGGCAATGAGCAGTGCTTC
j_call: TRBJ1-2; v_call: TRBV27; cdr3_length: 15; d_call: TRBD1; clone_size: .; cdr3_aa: CASSFGQGARYGYTF; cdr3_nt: TGTGCCAGCAGTTTCGGACAGGGGGCGCGGTATGGCTACACCTTC
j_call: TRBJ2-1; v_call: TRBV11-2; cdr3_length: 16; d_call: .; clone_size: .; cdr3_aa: CASSLVGPSAYNEQFF; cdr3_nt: TGTGCCAGCAGCTTAGTCGGCCCGTCCGCCTACAATGAGCAGTTCTTC
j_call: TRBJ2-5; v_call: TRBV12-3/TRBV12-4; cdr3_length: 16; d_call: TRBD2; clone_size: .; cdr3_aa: CASSKLTSGRGETQYF; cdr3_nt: TGTGCCAGCAGCAAATTGACTAGCGGGAGGGGGGAGACCCAGTACTTC
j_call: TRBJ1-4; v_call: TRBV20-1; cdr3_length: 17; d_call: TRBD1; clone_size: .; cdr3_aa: CSARDLRVGTDGEKLFF; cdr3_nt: TGCAGTGCTAGAGATCTTCGGGTGGGGACAGATGGGGAAAAACTGTTTTTT
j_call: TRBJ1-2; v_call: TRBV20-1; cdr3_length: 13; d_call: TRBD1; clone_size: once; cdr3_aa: CSAQQTGRDGYTF; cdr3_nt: TGCAGTGCTCAGCAGACAGGGAGAGATGGCTACACCTTC
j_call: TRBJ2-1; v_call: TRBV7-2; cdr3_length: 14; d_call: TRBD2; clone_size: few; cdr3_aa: CASAPGLTPNEQFF; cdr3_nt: TGTGCCAGCGCCCCGGGACTAACGCCCAATGAGCAGTTCTTC
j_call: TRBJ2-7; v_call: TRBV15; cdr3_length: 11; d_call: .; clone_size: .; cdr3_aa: CATSSFSEQYF; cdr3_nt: TGTGCCACCAGCAGTTTTTCCGAGCAGTACTTC
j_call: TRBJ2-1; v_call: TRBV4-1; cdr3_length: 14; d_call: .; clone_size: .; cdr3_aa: CASSQERVGNEQFF; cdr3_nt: TGCGCCAGCAGCCAAGAGAGGGTTGGTAATGAGCAGTTCTTC
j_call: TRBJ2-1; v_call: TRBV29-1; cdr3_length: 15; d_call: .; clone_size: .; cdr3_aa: CSVEGGTLAYNEQFF; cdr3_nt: TGCAGCGTTGAAGGCGGGACCCTTGCGTACAATGAGCAGTTCTTC
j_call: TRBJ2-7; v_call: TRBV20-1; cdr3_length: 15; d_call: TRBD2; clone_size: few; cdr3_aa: CSASSSGGTSYEQYF; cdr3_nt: TGCAGTGCTAGCTCTAGCGGGGGGACCTCCTACGAGCAGTACTTC
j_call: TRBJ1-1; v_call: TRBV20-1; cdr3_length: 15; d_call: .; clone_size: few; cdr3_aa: CSANRGLLRGGEAFF; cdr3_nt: TGCAGTGCTAACCGCGGGCTTCTTAGGGGAGGTGAAGCTTTCTTT
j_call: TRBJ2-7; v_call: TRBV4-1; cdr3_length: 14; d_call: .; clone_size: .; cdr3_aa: CASSQTLIGGEQYF; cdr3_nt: TGCGCCAGCAGCCAAACCTTAATCGGGGGCGAGCAGTACTTC